One and the same sample provided the 22 T cell receptor beta chains below, sequenced in a study of identical twins (dated by TCRdb to the mid-2010s). To prepare the library, 5' RACE was applied. The instrument given in TCRdb is Illumina HiSeq 2000. TCRdb's own reprocessing of the public reads used fastp at Q25 and MiXCR and kept productive beta chains. Entries are consolidated by CDR3 protein sequence, retaining the most common genes and DNA. The sample has around 250,000 distinct CDR3 sequences on record, about 8.3% of them singletons. 2.5% to 3.5% of the sample is taken by the ten largest. The same specimen was also included in a second study, on yellow fever vaccine responses in identical twins.

Sequencing used CD8+ T cells sorted from blood. These receptors originate from a woman aged 18-35 years in good health.

This clonotype appeared a few times. The rearrangement links TRBV9 to TRBJ2-7; D possibly corresponds to TRBD1 (7 bases). Trimming shortened V by 6 bases and J by 6 bases, and 16 bases separated the two germline ends. Germline CDR1 is SGDLS and CDR2 is YYNGEE. The CDR3 totals 13 residues. CDR3 sequence: CASTRGESREQYF. The DNA of the CDR3 is TGTGCCAGCACCAGGGGGGAGAGCCGCGAGCAGTACTTC.

The chain recombines TRBV6-2 or TRBV6-3 with TRBJ2-3; D gene uncertain. The CDR3 length is 14 residues. CDR1 and CDR2 (germline): MNHEY, SVGEGT. The V end was cut by 5 bases, the J end by 2 bases, with 11 bases between. The CDR3 loop reads CASSLLDTTDTQYF. Here the CDR3 DNA reads TGTGCCAGCAGTCTCCTAGATACCACAGATACGCAGTATTTT.

This clonotype was picked up many times. This sequence joins TRBV4-3 and TRBJ1-1; D unresolved. Germline V gene sequence: CDR1 LGHNA, CDR2 YSLEER. V lost 2 bases and J lost 0, with 10 bases in between. This CDR3 is 15 amino acids long. The CDR3 coding sequence is TGCGCCAGCAGCCAAATGAGAGGAATGAACACTGAAGCTTTCTTT. This sequence encodes CASSQMRGMNTEAFF.

The rearrangement joins TRBV20-1 to TRBJ2-7; 7 nucleotides agree with TRBD2. Germline CDR1 and CDR2: DFQATT and SNEGSKA (reference sequence). This CDR3 spans 13 amino acids. The V segment lost 2 bases and the J segment 2 bases; nucleotides outside the gene matches: 3. CDR3 sequence reads: CSARTSEAYEQYF. CDR3 nucleotide sequence: TGCAGTGCTAGAACTAGCGAGGCCTACGAGCAGTACTTC.

Only a few counts were recorded for this clonotype. The CDR3 region has the DNA TGTGCCATCAGTGAATACAGGGAGGGCACCGGGGAGCTGTTTTTT. This translates into CAISEYREGTGELFF. The rearrangement joins TRBV10-3 to TRBJ2-2, with TRBD2 as a possible D gene (7 bases). Trimming took 3 bases from V and 4 from J, leaving 12 bases between them. This CDR3 region has 15 residues. Germline CDR1 reads ENHRY; CDR2 reads SYGVKD.

V gene TRBV10-3 combines with J gene TRBJ2-5; the match to TRBD1 covers 7 bases. The V and J ends lost 10 bases and 2 bases, in that order; junction bases with no gene match: 13. Germline V gives CDR1 ENHRY, CDR2 SYGVKD. This CDR3 contains 15 residues. The CDR3 DNA reads TGTGCCACCCTCGATCCAGGGGGTCCGCAAGAGACCCAGTACTTC. Translated, it gives CATLDPGGPQETQYF.

The chain couples TRBV4-3 to TRBJ1-2, with a weak D call TRBD1 (5 bases). Germline CDR1 reads LGHNA; CDR2 reads YSLEER. The CDR3 extends over 15 amino acids. Trimming pared 0 bases from V and 4 bases from J, leaving 12 bases between. CDR3 sequence: CASSQDRGSGYGYTF. In nucleotides, the CDR3 is TGCGCCAGCAGCCAAGATAGGGGAAGCGGCTATGGCTACACCTTC.

In DNA, the CDR3 is TGTGAACCACAGGGGGCCCCAATCTCTGGGGCCAACGTCCTGACTTTC. Its protein product is CEPQGAPISGANVLTF. This sequence joins TRBV12-3 or TRBV12-4 and TRBJ2-6, with 9 bases identical to TRBD1. The CDR3 has 16 amino acids.

This chain connects TRBV28 to TRBJ2-7; TRBD1 aligns across 10 bases. CDR1 and CDR2 from the germline V gene are MDHEN and SYDVKM. The CDR3 loop spans 15 amino acids. Trimming took 2 bases from V and 7 from J; bases not matched to a gene: 8. CDR3 bases: TGTGCCAGCAGTTTAGGCGTATTGGGACAGGGGGAGCAGTACTTC. Translated, it gives CASSLGVLGQGEQYF. Together with reference TRBV28 and TRBJ2-7, the CDR3 gives the full variable domain: DVKVTQSSRYLVKRTGEKVFLECVQDMDHENMFWYRQDPGLGLRLIYFSYDVKMKEKGDIPEGYSVSREKKERFSLILESASTNQTSMYLCASSLGVLGQGEQYFGPGTRLTVT.

The genes are TRBV6-2 or TRBV6-3 and TRBJ2-7, with 7 nucleotides matching TRBD2. Germline V CDR1 and CDR2: MNHEY, SVGEGT. V lost 6 bases and J lost 0; bases outside the gene matches: 11. This CDR3 is 16 amino acids long. CDR3 region: CASSFATSESSYEQYF. The CDR3, as DNA: TGTGCCAGCAGCTTCGCCACTAGCGAAAGCTCCTACGAGCAGTACTTC.

In this sample, this clonotype turned up many times. The chain links TRBV10-3 to TRBJ2-3; 9 bases align to TRBD1. This CDR3 has 16 amino acids. V lost 5 bases to trimming and J lost 2 bases; unmatched junction nucleotides: 8. Germline CDR1 reads ENHRY; CDR2 reads SYGVKD. The CDR3 reads CAISLRDRESTDTQYF. In DNA form, the CDR3 reads TGTGCCATCAGTCTCCGGGACAGGGAATCCACAGATACGCAGTATTTT.

In this sample, this clonotype turned up many times. The chain uses TRBV6-4 and TRBJ2-3; D unclear. The CDR3 extends over 15 amino acids. Trimming removed 2 bases from V and 1 base from J, with 10 bases in between. Germline V CDR1 and CDR2: MRHNA, SNTAGT. CDR3 loop: CASSDGDTGTDTQYF. The DNA of the CDR3 is TGTGCCAGCAGTGACGGGGATACGGGCACAGATACGCAGTATTTT.

Points on this clonotype: Possible read error: a much larger clone is one base away. The chain uses TRBV5-1 and TRBJ2-7, with D unresolved. Germline loops: CDR1 SGHRS, CDR2 YFSETQ. Trimming took off 4 bases at V and 3 bases at J, with 14 bases between the two ends. This CDR3 region has 14 residues. CDR3 protein: CASSHEERGYEQYF. The CDR3, as DNA: TGCGCCAGCAGCCATGAAGAACGAGGCTACGAGCAGTACTTC.

This clonotype showed up many times. CDR3 bases: TGCAGCGTTGAAGGGGGCAAGAGCTCCTACGAGCAGTACTTC. Amino acid sequence: CSVEGGKSSYEQYF. The chain is built from TRBV29-1 and TRBJ2-7; perhaps TRBD1 as D (5 bases). Trimming stripped 1 base from V and 0 bases from J, with 10 bases between. This CDR3 contains 14 residues. Germline CDR1 is SQVTM and CDR2 is ANQGSEA.

This clonotype was seen repeatedly, ten times or more. The chain joins TRBV15 to TRBJ2-5; TRBD1 aligns across 8 bases. Germline V gene sequence: CDR1 LNHNV, CDR2 YYDKDF (reference sequence). Trimming took 3 bases from V and 5 from J; bases not matched to a gene: 2. The CDR3 length is 13 residues. The CDR3 DNA follows: TGTGCCACCAGCAGGGACAGGGTGGAGACCCAGTACTTC. Residues: CATSRDRVETQYF.

At least ten counts were recorded for this clonotype. The CDR3 DNA reads as TGTGCCAGCAGCGCTAGCGGAGGAGGAACCTACAATGAGCAGTTCTTC. Residues: CASSASGGGTYNEQFF. The chain recombines TRBV7-9 with TRBJ2-1; 7 bases map to TRBD2. The CDR3 is made up of 16 amino acids. The J segment lost 2 bases and the V segment lost 5 bases, leaving 9 bases of the junction unmatched. Germline assignment: CDR1 SEHNR and CDR2 FQNEAQ (reference sequence).

This clonotype occurred many times. The rearrangement links TRBV30 to TRBJ1-5; possibly TRBD1 for D (5 bases). CDR1 is GTSNPN and CDR2 is SVGIG in the germline V gene (reference sequence). Trimming stripped 5 bases from V and 6 bases from J, with 17 bases between. The CDR3 has 14 residues. CDR3 nucleotides: TGTGCCTGGGCCCCTGCGGGGGACGCTCAGCCCCAGCATTTT. Amino acid sequence: CAWAPAGDAQPQHF.

V is TRBV12-3 or TRBV12-4 and J is TRBJ2-7; 11 nucleotides line up with TRBD1. V dropped 3 bases and J dropped 4; count of bases not matched to a gene: 8. The CDR3 spans 16 residues. The CDR3 DNA follows: TGTGCCAGCAGTTTTGTTGGGACAGGGGGTCGATACGAGCAGTACTTC. Translation: CASSFVGTGGRYEQYF.

This chain connects TRBV15 to TRBJ2-1; maybe TRBD2 (6 bases). Trimming removed 0 bases at V and 3 bases at J, with 15 bases between. CDR3 length: 17 amino acids. CDR1 LNHNV and CDR2 YYDKDF come from the germline V gene (reference sequence). CDR3 amino acids: CATSRERRDSFYNEQFF. DNA for the CDR3: TGTGCCACCAGCAGAGAGCGACGGGACTCCTTCTACAATGAGCAGTTCTTC.

The J gene is TRBJ2-4, the V gene TRBV4-3; TRBD1 matches 8 bases. CDR3 size: 14 residues. V gave up 2 bases and J gave up 8 bases; unmatched junction bases: 5. Germline CDR1 LGHNA, CDR2 YSLEER. CDR3 residues: CASSQSGGADIQYF. The CDR3, as DNA: TGCGCCAGCAGCCAATCAGGGGGCGCGGACATTCAGTACTTC.

In this sample, this clonotype turned up a few times. This sequence joins TRBV28 and TRBJ2-7, with D possibly matching TRBD2 (7 bases). The V gene lost 2 bases and the J gene lost 0 bases, with 14 bases spanning the gap. The CDR3 has 16 residues. Per the germline V gene, CDR1 is MDHEN and CDR2 is SYDVKM. Here the CDR3 reads CASSLTGGGGSYEQYF. The CDR3, as DNA: TGTGCCAGCAGTTTAACGGGGGGCGGGGGCTCCTACGAGCAGTACTTC.

V is TRBV9 and J is TRBJ2-2; TRBD1 agrees at 9 bases. The CDR3 runs 16 residues. Trimming cost V 0 bases and J 5 bases; bases outside gene matches: 5. CDR1 and CDR2 from the germline V gene are SGDLS and YYNGEE. CDR3: CASSVEQGASTGELFF. CDR3 DNA sequence: TGTGCCAGCAGCGTAGAACAGGGGGCGAGTACCGGGGAGCTGTTTTTT.